This T cell receptor beta chain was identified in a study of blood T cell repertoires in COVID-19. On the study more broadly: Whether acute or convalescent, the COVID-19 samples came from the United States, Italy and Spain.

Authors' methods: Using reference gene primer amplification, nucleated cell counts were estimated. TCRdb keeps only in-frame clones here, not all; method: immunoSEQ multiplex PCR. V and J calls and clone size are copied from that table; D and trimming were computed from the DNA. Counted here are 150,000 or so clones, 90% occurring once; the ten biggest clones make up roughly a sixth. Germline CDR1 reads SEHNR; CDR2 reads FQNEAQ (reference sequence). The CDR3 has 16 amino acids. J gave up 6 bases and V 2 bases, and 7 bases lay outside the gene matches. The V gene is TRBV7-9, the J gene TRBJ2-1; 10 bases line up with TRBD1. The sequence came from a man between 60 and 70 years old with active or convalescent COVID-19. The sequenced sample consisted of peripheral blood. Written as DNA, the CDR3 is TGTGCCAGCAGCTTAAGGGGACAGGGGATGATCAATGAGCAGTTCTTC. Translating gives CASSLRGQGMINEQFF. The full variable domain, in which reference TRBV7-9 and TRBJ2-1 provide the parts outside the CDR3, is DTGVSQNPRHKITKRGQNVTFRCDPISEHNRLYWYRQTLGQGPEFLTYFQNEAQLEKSRLLSDRFSAERPKGSFSTLEIQRTEQGDSAMYLCASSLRGQGMINEQFFGPGTRLTVL.